This T cell receptor beta chain was identified during a study of regulatory T cells in long-lasting Graves disease. HTBI primers from iRepertoire and Arm-PCR of CDR3 regions yielded the TCR beta libraries. TCRdb processed the multiplex PCR reads anew with MiXCR; each CDR3 protein has one entry. The profile shows some 250,000 distinct CDR3 sequences, 15% to 20% of them singletons. The V gene's germline CDR1 is LGHDT and CDR2 YNNKEL (reference sequence). Trimming pared 4 bases from V and 4 bases from J, leaving 13 bases between. The CDR3 length is 15 residues. The sample holds many counts of this clonotype. As for time point: newly diagnosed GD, antithyroid drugs for less than 3 months. PBMC RNA served as the TCR library source. The sample also formed part of further work on T cells in Graves' hyperthyroidism and ophthalmopathy. According to that study: Blood also showed most of the thyroid clonotypes that were expanded above 0.001.

This chain connects TRBV3-1 to TRBJ2-2, with D perhaps TRBD1 (6 bases). Sequencing used peripheral blood mononuclear cells (PBMCs), obtained at new diagnosis, from a patient treated with antithyroid drugs. The receptor's source is a woman in her twenties or thirties with Graves disease. The CDR3 protein is CASSPRTDFTGELFF. CDR3 bases: TGTGCCAGCAGCCCTAGGACAGACTTCACCGGGGAGCTGTTTTTT.